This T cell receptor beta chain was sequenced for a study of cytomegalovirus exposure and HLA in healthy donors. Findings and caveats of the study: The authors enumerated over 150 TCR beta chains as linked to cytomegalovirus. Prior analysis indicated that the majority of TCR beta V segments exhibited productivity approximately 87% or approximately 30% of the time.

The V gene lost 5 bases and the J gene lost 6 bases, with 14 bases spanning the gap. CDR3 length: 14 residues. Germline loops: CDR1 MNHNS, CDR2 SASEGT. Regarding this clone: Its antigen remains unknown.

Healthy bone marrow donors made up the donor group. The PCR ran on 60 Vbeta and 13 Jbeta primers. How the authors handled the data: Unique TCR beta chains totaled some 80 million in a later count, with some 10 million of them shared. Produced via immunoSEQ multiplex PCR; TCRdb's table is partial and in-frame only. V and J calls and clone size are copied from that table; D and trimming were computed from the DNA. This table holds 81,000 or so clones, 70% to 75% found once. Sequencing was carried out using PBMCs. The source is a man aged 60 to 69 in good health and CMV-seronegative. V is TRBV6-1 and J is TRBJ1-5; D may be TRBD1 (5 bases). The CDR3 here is CASSRQGLSQPQHF. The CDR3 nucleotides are TGTGCCAGCAGTCGGCAGGGTCTAAGTCAGCCCCAGCATTTT.